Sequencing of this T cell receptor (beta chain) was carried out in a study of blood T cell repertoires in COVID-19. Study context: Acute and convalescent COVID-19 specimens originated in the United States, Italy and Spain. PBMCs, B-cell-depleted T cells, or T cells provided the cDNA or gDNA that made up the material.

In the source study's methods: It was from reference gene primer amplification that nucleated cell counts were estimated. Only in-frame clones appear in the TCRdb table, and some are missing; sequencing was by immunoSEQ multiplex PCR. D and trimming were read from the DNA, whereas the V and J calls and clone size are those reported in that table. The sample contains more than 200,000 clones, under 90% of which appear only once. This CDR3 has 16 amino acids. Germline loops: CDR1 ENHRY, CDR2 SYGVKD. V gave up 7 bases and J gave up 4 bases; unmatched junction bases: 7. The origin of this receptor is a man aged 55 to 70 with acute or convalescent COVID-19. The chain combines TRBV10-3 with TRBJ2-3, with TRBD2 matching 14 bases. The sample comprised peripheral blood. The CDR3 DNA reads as TGTGCCATCAAAAAGGGGGGACTAGCGGGAGCAGATACGCAGTATTTT. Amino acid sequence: CAIKKGGLAGADTQYF.